Detailed here is one T cell receptor (beta chain). The sample holds a few counts of this clonotype. Its antigen is still unknown. Base-call qualities are not available, and no considerably larger clone is one nucleotide away. TCR cDNA was synthesized by 5'RACE template switching, through which a universal primer site and unique molecular identifiers were introduced. Priming of cDNA synthesis was performed from both the TCR alpha and TCR beta constant segments. Library amplification involved two PCR steps, and the second step added sample barcodes and sequencing adapters. Sequencing of libraries was done on Illumina HiSeq 2500 (2x100 bp) or NovaSeq (2x150 bp). For the original study's pipeline: MIGEC handled demultiplexing of reads and collapsing into UMI consensus sequences, while MiXCR performed V(D)J alignment. Vaccine-responding clonotypes were identified with edgeR using replicate PBMC samples, with FDR below 0.01 and a log2 fold change above 5 up to day 15 being required. CD4 or CD8 identity was assigned to each bulk clonotype according to whether the clonotype was present at higher abundance in the sequenced CD4 repertoire or the sequenced CD8 repertoire. TCRdb redid the processing of the public reads, applying fastp at Q25 and MiXCR, and retained in-frame beta chains. When rows share a CDR3 protein, they turn into one entry using the most common DNA and genes. V and J calls and clone size were set by TCRdb, not the authors. The sample records around 590,000 distinct CDR3 sequences, about 12% of which are singletons. In total, the top ten clones hold around 14% of the sample.

This sample was taken from a study of T cells after yellow fever vaccination (dated 2019 in TCRdb). For the study in its entirety: The SMART-Seq v4 Ultra Low Input RNA kit was used to prepare libraries from fractions with low cell numbers. Blood was collected at multiple timepoints before and after primary and secondary immunization, and bulk PBMC replicates and cell subsets were isolated. To follow T-cell clones before and after primary and booster YFV17D yellow fever vaccination, bulk TCR alpha and beta repertoires were sequenced over time. Two healthy male donors, one aged 18 to 29 and one aged 30 to 40 years, made up the cohort. General findings and caveats noted by the study authors: Because abundant contaminating clonotypes from the bulk population could be contained in FACS-sorted repertoires, computational filtering was required. Compared with the primary T-cell response, the secondary T-cell response was faster but weaker, reaching its peak on day 5 rather than on day 15. Most clones expanded after primary vaccination (around 96% of CD4 and approximately 86% of CD8) were re-detected after the booster, suggesting that broad memory maintenance occurred. Because the study included only two donors, the extent to which the findings can be generalized is limited. A small share of clonotypes was detected in both CD4 and CD8 compartments, with the overlap likely arising from convergent recombination.

The treatment or condition label here, explained by the study, means: live attenuated yellow fever vaccine strain. At every blood-draw timepoint, two biological replicates of bulk PBMCs were collected. PBMCs were isolated from peripheral blood using a standard Ficoll-Paque protocol. RNA was extracted with TriZol from bulk PBMCs, CD4 and CD8 fractions, and dextramer-positive and dextramer-negative fractions. The CDR3 numbers 16 residues from cysteine through phenylalanine. The kept DNA is CDR3 alone, 48 bases in frame from the first base. V and J are trimmed by 5 bases and 2 bases, and the gene matches miss 8 bases of the junction. CDR1 is given as SEHNR and CDR2 as FQNEAQ, both from the germline V gene (reference sequence).

Here the chain combines TRBV7-9 and TRBJ2-7; TRBD1 lines up with 11 middle nucleotides. This receptor was obtained from a man aged 25-45 years who received the YFV17D yellow fever vaccine. The sample here was PBMCs, taken on the day of the yellow fever booster vaccination. The nucleotides are TGTGCCAGCAGCCCCCTCGGGACAGGGGGAACCTACGAGCAGTACTTC. The translation is CASSPLGTGGTYEQYF.